These 9 T cell receptor beta chains were all obtained from the same sample, sequenced in a study of blood T cells in healthy people across ages. A second PCR of about 6 to 11 cycles used a sample-barcoded 5' primer and a J-beta primer mix. From the 5' RACE reads, TCRdb called clonotypes with MiXCR, one entry per CDR3 protein. The sample holds approximately 800,000 distinct CDR3 sequences, more than 45% seen once. Material: blood. All receptors derive from a man aged 25-45 years in good health.

The chain combines TRBV10-3 with TRBJ1-1, with D maybe TRBD1 (5 bases). Germline loops: CDR1 ENHRY, CDR2 SYGVKD. The CDR3 runs 13 residues. Trimming took 6 bases from V and 7 from J, leaving 15 bases between them. CDR3 protein: CAIREGSGYEAFF. CDR3 nucleotide sequence: TGTGCCATCAGGGAGGGGTCAGGCTATGAAGCTTTCTTT.

The V and J genes are TRBV6-1 and TRBJ1-1; maybe TRBD1 (6 bases). This CDR3 has 15 amino acids. V was trimmed by 3 bases and J by 0 bases, leaving 11 bases between them. Germline V gene data show CDR1 as MNHNS and CDR2 as SASEGT. CDR3 coding DNA: TGTGCCAGCAGTGACCAGGGGAGTTTGAACACTGAAGCTTTCTTT. It specifies CASSDQGSLNTEAFF.

The chain links TRBV20-1 to TRBJ2-5, with 7 bases aligning to TRBD1. With V trimmed by 6 bases and J by 0 bases, 4 bases remained unmatched. The CDR3 extends over 13 amino acids. The germline CDR1 and CDR2 sequences are DFQATT and SNEGSKA (reference sequence). The CDR3 coding sequence is TGCAGTGCCTACAGGGGAAACCAAGAGACCCAGTACTTC. Its protein product is CSAYRGNQETQYF.

The table lists this clonotype with a few counts. The chain uses TRBV7-2 and TRBJ2-7; maybe TRBD1 (7 bases). Germline V gives CDR1 SGHTA, CDR2 FQGNSA. This CDR3 spans 15 amino acids. V was shortened by 5 bases and J by 0 bases, with 14 bases between the two germline ends. DNA of the CDR3: TGTGCCAGCAGCACCGCGGGACAGAGCTCCTACGAGCAGTACTTC. Translated: CASSTAGQSSYEQYF.

This chain links TRBV15 with TRBJ2-4, with D unresolved. The DNA matches TRBJ2-7 better at its end, which makes the J call doubtful. Germline CDR1 LNHNV, CDR2 YYDKDF (reference sequence). The CDR3 is made up of 14 amino acids. The CDR3 loop is CATSRAYIVFEQYF. CDR3 in DNA: TGTGCCACCAGCAGAGCCTATATAGTGTTCGAGCAGTACTTC.

The chain uses TRBV2 and TRBJ1-6; possible D gene TRBD1, 6 bases. In germline, CDR1 is SNHLY, CDR2 FYNNEI. The CDR3 consists of 13 residues. Between the trimmed V and J ends, which lost 10 bases and 11 bases, there was a span of 18 bases. CDR3 in amino acids: CATSGGPGTPLHF. The CDR3 nucleotides are TGTGCCACATCGGGGGGGCCGGGGACACCCCTCCACTTT.

This clonotype was seen a few times. The chain recombines TRBV10-3 with TRBJ1-1; D is ambiguous. CDR1 and CDR2 from the germline V gene are ENHRY and SYGVKD. The CDR3 contains 14 residues. The ends were cut back, 3 bases at V and 1 base at J, with 9 bases in the middle. The CDR3 spells CAISDTPANTEAFF. DNA for the CDR3: TGTGCCATCAGTGACACTCCTGCGAACACTGAAGCTTTCTTT.

This clonotype was recorded at least ten times. Compared with germline, one end of the junction differs, possibly owing to a read error. The chain has TRBV7-2 and TRBJ1-5; no definite D call. The CDR3 extends over 15 amino acids. Germline values: CDR1 SGHTA, CDR2 FQGNSA. CDR3 nucleotide sequence: TGTGCCAGCACCATGAGGGTTGGTAGCGATCAGCCCCAGCATTTT. Translating it yields CASTMRVGSDQPQHF.

Note on this clonotype: One junction end disagrees with the germline gene, perhaps due to a read error. The chain is built from TRBV14 and TRBJ2-4; tentative D call: TRBD2 (5 bases). The J call may be incorrect, as the DNA end agrees better with TRBJ2-7. Germline assignment: CDR1 SGHDN and CDR2 FVKESK. CDR3 length: 15 residues. CDR3 sequence reads: CASSQVRGRTAEQYF. In DNA form, the CDR3 reads TGTGCCAGCAGTCAAGTTCGCGGACGGACTGCCGAGCAGTACTTC.